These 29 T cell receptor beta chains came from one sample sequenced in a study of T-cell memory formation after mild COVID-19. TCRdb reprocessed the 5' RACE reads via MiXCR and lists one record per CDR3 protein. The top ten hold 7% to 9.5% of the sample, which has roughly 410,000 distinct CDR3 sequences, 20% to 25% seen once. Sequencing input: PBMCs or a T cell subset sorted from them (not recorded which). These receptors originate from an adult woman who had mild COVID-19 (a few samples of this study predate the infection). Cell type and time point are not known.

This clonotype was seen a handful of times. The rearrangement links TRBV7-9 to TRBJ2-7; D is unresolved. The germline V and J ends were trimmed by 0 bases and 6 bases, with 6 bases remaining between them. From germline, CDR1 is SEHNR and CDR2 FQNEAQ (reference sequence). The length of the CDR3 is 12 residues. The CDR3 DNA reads TGTGCCAGCAGCTTAGCCCCCGGCGAGCAGTACTTC. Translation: CASSLAPGEQYF. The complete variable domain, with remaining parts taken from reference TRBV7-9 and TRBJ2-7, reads DTGVSQNPRHKITKRGQNVTFRCDPISEHNRLYWYRQTLGQGPEFLTYFQNEAQLEKSRLLSDRFSAERPKGSFSTLEIQRTEQGDSAMYLCASSLAPGEQYFGPGTRLTVT.

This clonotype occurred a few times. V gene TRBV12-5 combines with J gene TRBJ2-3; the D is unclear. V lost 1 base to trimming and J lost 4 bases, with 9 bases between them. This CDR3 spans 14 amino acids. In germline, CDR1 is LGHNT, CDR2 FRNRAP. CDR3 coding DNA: TGTGCTAGTGGTTTGGAAACGGCCTCAGATACGCAGTATTTT. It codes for CASGLETASDTQYF.

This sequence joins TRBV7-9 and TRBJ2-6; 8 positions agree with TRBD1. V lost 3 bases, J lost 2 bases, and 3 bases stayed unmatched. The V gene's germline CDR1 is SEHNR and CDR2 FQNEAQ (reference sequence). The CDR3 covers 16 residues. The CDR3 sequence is CASSLVRGPGANVLTF. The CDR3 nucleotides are TGTGCCAGCAGCTTGGTCAGGGGGCCTGGGGCCAACGTCCTGACTTTC.

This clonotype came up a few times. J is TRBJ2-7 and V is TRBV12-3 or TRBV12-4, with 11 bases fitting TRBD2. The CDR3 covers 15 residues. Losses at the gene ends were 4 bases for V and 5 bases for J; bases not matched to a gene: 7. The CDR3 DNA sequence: TGTGCCAGCAGTTCCGGACTAGCGGGTAACGACGAGCAGTACTTC. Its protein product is CASSSGLAGNDEQYF.

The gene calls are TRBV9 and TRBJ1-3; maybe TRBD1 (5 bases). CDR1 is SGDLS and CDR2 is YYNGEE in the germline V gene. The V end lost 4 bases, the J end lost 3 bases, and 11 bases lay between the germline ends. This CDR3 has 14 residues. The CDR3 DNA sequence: TGTGCCAGCAGCCCCGGGGCCAGTGGAAACACCATATATTTT. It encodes CASSPGASGNTIYF.

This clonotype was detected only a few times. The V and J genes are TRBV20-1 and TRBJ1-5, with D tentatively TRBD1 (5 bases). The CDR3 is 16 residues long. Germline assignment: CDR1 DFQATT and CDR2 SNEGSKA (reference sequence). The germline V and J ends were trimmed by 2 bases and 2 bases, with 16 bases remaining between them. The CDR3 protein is CSARRRGEVGNQPQHF. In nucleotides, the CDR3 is TGCAGTGCTAGACGGAGGGGAGAGGTAGGCAATCAGCCCCAGCATTTT.

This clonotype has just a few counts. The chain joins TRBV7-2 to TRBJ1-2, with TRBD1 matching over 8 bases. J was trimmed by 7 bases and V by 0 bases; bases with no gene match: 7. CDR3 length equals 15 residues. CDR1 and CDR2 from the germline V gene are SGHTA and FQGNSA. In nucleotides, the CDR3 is TGTGCCAGCAGCTTAGCCGGACAGGGCGGGAGTGGCTACACCTTC. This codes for CASSLAGQGGSGYTF.

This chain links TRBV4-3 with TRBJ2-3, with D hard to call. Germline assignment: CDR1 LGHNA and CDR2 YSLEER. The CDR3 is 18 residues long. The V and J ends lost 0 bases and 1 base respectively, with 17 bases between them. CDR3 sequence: CASSQDLQATPGTDTQYF. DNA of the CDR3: TGCGCCAGCAGCCAAGATTTGCAGGCGACACCCGGCACAGATACGCAGTATTTT.

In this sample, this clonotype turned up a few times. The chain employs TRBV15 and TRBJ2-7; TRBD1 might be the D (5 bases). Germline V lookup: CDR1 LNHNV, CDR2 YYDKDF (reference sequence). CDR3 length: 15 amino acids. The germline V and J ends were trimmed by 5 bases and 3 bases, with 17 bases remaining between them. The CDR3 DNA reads TGTGCCACCAGCGTCCGGACACCTCTTTACTACGAGCAGTACTTC. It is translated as CATSVRTPLYYEQYF.

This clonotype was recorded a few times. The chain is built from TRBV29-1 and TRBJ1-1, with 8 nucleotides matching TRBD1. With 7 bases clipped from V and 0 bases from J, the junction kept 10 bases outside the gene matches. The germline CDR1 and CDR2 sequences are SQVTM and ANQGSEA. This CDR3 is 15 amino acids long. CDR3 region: CSADGQGRMNTEAFF. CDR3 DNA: TGCAGCGCCGATGGACAGGGAAGGATGAACACTGAAGCTTTCTTT.

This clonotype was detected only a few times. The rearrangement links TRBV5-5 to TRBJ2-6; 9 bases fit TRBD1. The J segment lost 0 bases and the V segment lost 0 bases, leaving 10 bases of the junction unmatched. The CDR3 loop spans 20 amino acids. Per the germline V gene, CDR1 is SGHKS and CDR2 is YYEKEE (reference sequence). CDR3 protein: CASSLGPAGQGVSGANVLTF. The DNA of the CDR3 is TGTGCCAGCAGCTTGGGACCCGCGGGACAGGGTGTCTCTGGGGCCAACGTCCTGACTTTC.

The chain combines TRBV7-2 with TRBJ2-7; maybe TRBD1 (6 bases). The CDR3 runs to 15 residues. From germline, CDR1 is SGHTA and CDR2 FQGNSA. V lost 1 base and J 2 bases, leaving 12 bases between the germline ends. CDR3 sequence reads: CASSLDRAYPYEQYF. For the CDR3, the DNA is TGTGCCAGCAGCTTAGACAGGGCTTATCCCTACGAGCAGTACTTC. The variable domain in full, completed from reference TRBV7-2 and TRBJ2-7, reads GAGVSQSPSNKVTEKGKDVELRCDPISGHTALYWYRQSLGQGLEFLIYFQGNSAPDKSGLPSDRFSAERTGGSVSTLTIQRTQQEDSAVYLCASSLDRAYPYEQYFGPGTRLTVT.

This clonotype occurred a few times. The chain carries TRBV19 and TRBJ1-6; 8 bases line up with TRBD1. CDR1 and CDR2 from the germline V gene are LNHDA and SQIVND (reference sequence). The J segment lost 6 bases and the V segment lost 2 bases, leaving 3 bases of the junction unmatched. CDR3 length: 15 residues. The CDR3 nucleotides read TGTGCCAGTAGTATATCTGACAGGGGTAATTCACCCCTCCACTTT. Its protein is CASSISDRGNSPLHF.

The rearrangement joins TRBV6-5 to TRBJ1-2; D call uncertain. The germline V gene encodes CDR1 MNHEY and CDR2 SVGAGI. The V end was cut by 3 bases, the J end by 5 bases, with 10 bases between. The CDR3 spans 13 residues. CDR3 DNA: TGTGCCAGCAGTTATATAGGACGGTATGGCTACACCTTC. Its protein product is CASSYIGRYGYTF.

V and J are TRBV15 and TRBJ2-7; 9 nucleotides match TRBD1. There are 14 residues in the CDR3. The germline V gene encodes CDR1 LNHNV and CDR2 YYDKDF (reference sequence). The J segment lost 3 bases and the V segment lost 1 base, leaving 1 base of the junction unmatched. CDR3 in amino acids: CATSRGTGVYEQYF. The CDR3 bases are TGTGCCACCAGCAGAGGGACAGGGGTCTACGAGCAGTACTTC.

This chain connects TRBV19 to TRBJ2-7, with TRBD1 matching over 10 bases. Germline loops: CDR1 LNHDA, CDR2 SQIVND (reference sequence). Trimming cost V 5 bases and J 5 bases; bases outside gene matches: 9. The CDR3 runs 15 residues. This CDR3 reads CASSARQGASDEQYF. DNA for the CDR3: TGTGCCAGTAGTGCTCGACAGGGGGCTTCGGACGAGCAGTACTTC.

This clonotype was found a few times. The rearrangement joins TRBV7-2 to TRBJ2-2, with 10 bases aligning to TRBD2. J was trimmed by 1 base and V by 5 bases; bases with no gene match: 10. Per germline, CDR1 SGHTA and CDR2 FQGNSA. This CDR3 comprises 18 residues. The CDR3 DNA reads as TGTGCCAGCAGCCTCGGGATAGCGGGGGGACAGAACACCGGGGAGCTGTTTTTT. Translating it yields CASSLGIAGGQNTGELFF. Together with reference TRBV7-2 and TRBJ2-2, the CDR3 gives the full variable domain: GAGVSQSPSNKVTEKGKDVELRCDPISGHTALYWYRQSLGQGLEFLIYFQGNSAPDKSGLPSDRFSAERTGGSVSTLTIQRTQQEDSAVYLCASSLGIAGGQNTGELFFGEGSRLTVL.

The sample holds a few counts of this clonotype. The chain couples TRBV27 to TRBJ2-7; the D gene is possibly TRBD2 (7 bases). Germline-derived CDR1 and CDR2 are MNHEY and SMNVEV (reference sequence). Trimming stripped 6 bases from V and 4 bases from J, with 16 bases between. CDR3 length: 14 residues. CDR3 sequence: CASSPAGGAYEQYF. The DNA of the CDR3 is TGTGCCAGCAGCCCTGCTGGGGGGGCTTACGAGCAGTACTTC.

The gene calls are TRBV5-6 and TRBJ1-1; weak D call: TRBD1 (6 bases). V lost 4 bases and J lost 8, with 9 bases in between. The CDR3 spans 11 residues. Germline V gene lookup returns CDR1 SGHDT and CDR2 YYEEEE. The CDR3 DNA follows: TGTGCCAGCAGCATTGACAGGGAAGCTTTCTTT. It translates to CASSIDREAFF. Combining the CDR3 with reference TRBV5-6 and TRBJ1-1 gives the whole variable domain DAGVTQSPTHLIKTRGQQVTLRCSPKSGHDTVSWYQQALGQGPQFIFQYYEEEERQRGNFPDRFSGHQFPNYSSELNVNALLLGDSALYLCASSIDREAFFGQGTRLTVV.

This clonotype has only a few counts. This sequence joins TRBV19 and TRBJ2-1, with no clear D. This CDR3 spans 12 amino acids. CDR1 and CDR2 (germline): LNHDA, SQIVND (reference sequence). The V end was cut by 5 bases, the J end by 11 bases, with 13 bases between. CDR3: CASSAPGYQQFF. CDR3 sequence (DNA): TGTGCCAGTAGTGCCCCCGGGTACCAGCAGTTCTTC.

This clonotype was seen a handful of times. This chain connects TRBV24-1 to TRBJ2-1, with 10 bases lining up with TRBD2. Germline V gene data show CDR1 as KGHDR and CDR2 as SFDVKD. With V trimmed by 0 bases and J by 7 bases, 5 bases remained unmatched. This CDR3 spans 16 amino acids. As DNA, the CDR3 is TGTGCCACCAGTGATTTGCATCCAGCGGGAGGGAATGAGCAGTTCTTC. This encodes CATSDLHPAGGNEQFF.

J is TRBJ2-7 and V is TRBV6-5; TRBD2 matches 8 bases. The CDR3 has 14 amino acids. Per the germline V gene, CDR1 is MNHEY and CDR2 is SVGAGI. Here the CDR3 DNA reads TGTGCGGTGCGTGCAGCGGGGGTCTCCTACGAGCAGTACTTC. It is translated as CAVRAAGVSYEQYF.

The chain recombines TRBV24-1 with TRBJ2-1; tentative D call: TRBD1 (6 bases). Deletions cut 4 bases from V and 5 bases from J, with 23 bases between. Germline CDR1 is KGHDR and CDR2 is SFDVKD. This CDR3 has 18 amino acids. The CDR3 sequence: CATSDPHTNRDTNNEQFF. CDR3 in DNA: TGTGCCACCAGTGACCCACACACAAACAGGGATACTAACAATGAGCAGTTCTTC.

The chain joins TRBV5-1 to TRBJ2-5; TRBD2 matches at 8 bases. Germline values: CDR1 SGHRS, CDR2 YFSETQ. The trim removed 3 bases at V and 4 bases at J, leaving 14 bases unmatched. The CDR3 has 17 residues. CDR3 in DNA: TGCGCCAGCAGCTCCCTGAAACTAGCGGAGCCCGGAGAGACCCAGTACTTC. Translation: CASSSLKLAEPGETQYF. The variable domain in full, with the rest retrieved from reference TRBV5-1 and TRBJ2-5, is KAGVTQTPRYLIKTRGQQVTLSCSPISGHRSVSWYQQTPGQGLQFLFEYFSETQRNKGNFPGRFSGRQFSNSRSEMNVSTLELGDSALYLCASSSLKLAEPGETQYFGPGTRLLVL.

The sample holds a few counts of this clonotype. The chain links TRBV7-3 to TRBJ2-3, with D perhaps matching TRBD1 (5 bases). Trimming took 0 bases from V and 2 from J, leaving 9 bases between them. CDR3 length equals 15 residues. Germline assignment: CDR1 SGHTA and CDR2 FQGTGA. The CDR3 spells CASSLTGAPTDTQYF. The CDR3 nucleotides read TGTGCCAGCAGCTTAACAGGGGCGCCCACAGATACGCAGTATTTT.

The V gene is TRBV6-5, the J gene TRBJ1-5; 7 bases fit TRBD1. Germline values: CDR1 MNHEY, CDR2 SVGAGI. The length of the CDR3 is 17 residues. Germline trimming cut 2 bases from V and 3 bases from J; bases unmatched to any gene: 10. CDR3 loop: CASSYGGGGVFNQPQHF. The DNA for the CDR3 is TGTGCCAGCAGTTACGGAGGGGGCGGGGTGTTCAATCAGCCCCAGCATTTT.

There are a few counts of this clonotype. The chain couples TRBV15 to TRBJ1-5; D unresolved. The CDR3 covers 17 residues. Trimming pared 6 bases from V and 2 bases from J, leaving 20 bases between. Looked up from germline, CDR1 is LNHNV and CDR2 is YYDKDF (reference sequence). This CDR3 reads CATSPMEGERGNQPQHF. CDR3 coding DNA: TGTGCCACCAGTCCCATGGAGGGAGAGAGGGGCAATCAGCCCCAGCATTTT.

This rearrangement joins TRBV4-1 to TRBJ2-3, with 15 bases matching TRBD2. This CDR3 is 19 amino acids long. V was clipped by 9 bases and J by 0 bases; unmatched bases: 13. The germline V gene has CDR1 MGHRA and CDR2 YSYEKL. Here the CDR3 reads CASRRPGLAGGPSTDTQYF. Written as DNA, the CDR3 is TGCGCCAGTCGTAGGCCGGGACTAGCGGGGGGCCCAAGCACAGATACGCAGTATTTT.

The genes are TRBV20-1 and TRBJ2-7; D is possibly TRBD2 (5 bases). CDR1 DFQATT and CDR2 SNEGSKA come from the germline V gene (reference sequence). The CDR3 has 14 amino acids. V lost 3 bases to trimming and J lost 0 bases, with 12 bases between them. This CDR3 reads CSARSGRGSYEQYF. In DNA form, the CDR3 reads TGCAGTGCTAGGAGTGGCCGGGGCTCCTACGAGCAGTACTTC.